These 28 T cell receptor beta chains were sequenced from one sample in a study of blood T cell repertoires in COVID-19. Profiled with immunoSEQ multiplex PCR; TCRdb holds only in-frame clones, not every one. The data hold approximately 250,000 clones, with roughly 86% observed a single time. The sample comprised PBMCs or T cells enriched from blood (not recorded which). These receptors were taken from a woman aged 25 to 39 who had recovered from COVID-19.

This chain uses TRBV19 with TRBJ2-7; D call uncertain. The CDR3 totals 15 residues. The germline CDR1 and CDR2 sequences are LNHDA and SQIVND (reference sequence). The V and J ends lost 0 bases and 0 bases respectively, with 9 bases between them. The CDR3, as DNA: TGTGCCAGTAGTATAGATGGGCTCAGCTCCTACGAGCAGTACTTC. It specifies CASSIDGLSSYEQYF.

The CDR3 DNA reads as TGCGCCAGCAGCCAGGACAGCCATTCACCCCTCCACTTT. The encoded protein is CASSQDSHSPLHF. The genes are TRBV5-1 and TRBJ1-6; maybe TRBD1 (6 bases). The germline V gene has CDR1 SGHRS and CDR2 YFSETQ. CDR3 size: 13 residues. V gave up 4 bases and J gave up 8 bases, with 10 bases separating them.

This clone occurred many times. V and J are TRBV7-9 and TRBJ2-3; D is undetermined. This CDR3 is 12 amino acids long. Germline CDR1 reads SEHNR; CDR2 reads FQNEAQ (reference sequence). With 6 bases removed from V and 9 bases from J, the gap between germline ends came to 13 bases. Here the CDR3 DNA reads TGTGCCAGCAGTCAAGACTCAGTCACGCAGTATTTT. Protein sequence: CASSQDSVTQYF.

This chain links TRBV4-1 with TRBJ1-5, with no clear D. V lost 3 bases, J lost 6 bases, and 18 bases lay in between. The CDR3 is 16 residues long. Looked up from germline, CDR1 is MGHRA and CDR2 is YSYEKL. The CDR3 sequence: CASSHPPGSLGQPQHF. The CDR3 region has the DNA TGCGCCAGCAGCCACCCCCCGGGGAGTTTAGGTCAGCCCCAGCATTTT.

V is TRBV11-2 and J is TRBJ1-2; TRBD1 matches at 8 bases. V lost 3 bases and J lost 2; bases outside the gene matches: 2. The CDR3 totals 14 residues. CDR1 is SGHAT and CDR2 is FQNNGV in the germline V gene. The CDR3: CASSLGQANYGYTF. The CDR3 bases are TGTGCCAGCAGCTTGGGACAGGCGAACTATGGCTACACCTTC.

This clone was seen a single time. The chain joins TRBV18 to TRBJ2-1; D is uncertain. CDR1 and CDR2 (germline): KGHSH, LQKENI. The CDR3 has 10 amino acids. V was shortened by 6 bases and J by 9 bases, with 6 bases between the two germline ends. This CDR3 is CASSRLEQFF. In DNA, the CDR3 is TGTGCCAGCTCTAGACTTGAGCAGTTCTTC. The full variable domain, in which reference TRBV18 and TRBJ2-1 provide the parts outside the CDR3, is NAGVMQNPRHLVRRRGQEARLRCSPMKGHSHVYWYRQLPEEGLKFMVYLQKENIIDESGMPKERFSAEFPKEGPSILRIQQVVRGDSAAYFCASSRLEQFFGPGTRLTVL.

In DNA, the CDR3 is TGTGCCAGCAGACAGGGGGAAAAGGTTACACGGGAGCAGTTCTTC. This encodes CASRQGEKVTREQFF. This chain connects TRBV11-1 to TRBJ2-1; 8 nucleotides agree with TRBD1. Germline lookup yields CDR1 SGHAT and CDR2 FQDESV (reference sequence). This CDR3 region has 15 residues. Trimming took 6 bases from V and 10 from J; bases not matched to a gene: 14.

This chain links TRBV5-1 with TRBJ2-7; D uncertain. Germline CDR1 reads SGHRS; CDR2 reads YFSETQ. CDR3 length equals 16 residues. The V and J ends lost 5 bases and 5 bases respectively, with 23 bases between them. CDR3 bases: TGCGCCAGCAGGCCGACGCCGACCTTACCAGGCGACGAGCAGTACTTC. Protein: CASRPTPTLPGDEQYF.

The CDR3 region has the DNA TGCGCCAGCAGCTTGGGAGGGGGCGGCACTGAAGCTTTCTTT. Protein sequence: CASSLGGGGTEAFF. The rearrangement joins TRBV5-1 to TRBJ1-1; 7 bases map to TRBD1. Losses at the gene ends were 0 bases for V and 4 bases for J; bases not matched to a gene: 3. The germline gives CDR1 SGHRS, CDR2 YFSETQ. CDR3 length equals 14 residues.

The genes are TRBV4-3 and TRBJ1-2, with 8 bases fitting TRBD1. The CDR3 is made up of 15 amino acids. Germline CDR1 reads LGHNA; CDR2 reads YSLEER. With V trimmed by 0 bases and J by 8 bases, 8 bases remained unmatched. As DNA, the CDR3 is TGCGCCAGCAGCCAAGATGGAACAGGGGGTGGAGGCTACACCTTC. As protein: CASSQDGTGGGGYTF.

The rearrangement uses TRBV11-2 and TRBJ2-7, with no clear D. The V gene's germline CDR1 is SGHAT and CDR2 FQNNGV. The CDR3 is 12 residues long. V shed 2 bases and J shed 9 bases, with 11 bases lying between them. The CDR3 sequence is CASSLYGRMQYF. CDR3 bases: TGTGCCAGCAGCTTATACGGTCGAATGCAGTACTTC.

Comment on this clone: Within the sample, other DNA sequences also encode this same CDR3. This sequence joins TRBV28 and TRBJ2-3; D is possibly TRBD2 (6 bases). Trimming removed 3 bases from V and 1 base from J, with 8 bases in between. The CDR3 loop spans 14 amino acids. The germline CDR1 and CDR2 sequences are MDHEN and SYDVKM. Written as DNA, the CDR3 is TGTGCCAGCAGTTTGCGGGGCCGCACAGATACGCAGTATTTT. Residues: CASSLRGRTDTQYF.

V and J are TRBV9 and TRBJ2-5, with 8 bases aligning to TRBD2. With 0 bases clipped from V and 4 bases from J, the junction kept 11 bases outside the gene matches. The germline V gene has CDR1 SGDLS and CDR2 YYNGEE. There are 17 residues in the CDR3. Written as DNA, the CDR3 is TGTGCCAGCAGCGTAGACTCCGGAGCGGGAGTAAGAGAGACCCAGTACTTC. This sequence encodes CASSVDSGAGVRETQYF.

In nucleotides, the CDR3 is TGTGCCAGCAGTCAGGACCTACAGGGTAGTGGAAACACCATATATTTT. It encodes CASSQDLQGSGNTIYF. The chain links TRBV7-9 to TRBJ1-3; a weak D match, TRBD1 (6 bases). Germline V gene data show CDR1 as SEHNR and CDR2 as FQNEAQ (reference sequence). The V and J ends lost 6 bases and 3 bases respectively, with 18 bases between them. The CDR3 contains 16 residues.

The chain uses TRBV6-5 and TRBJ2-1; D ambiguous. This CDR3 spans 16 amino acids. V lost 2 bases and J lost 0, with 11 bases in between. Germline V gives CDR1 MNHEY, CDR2 SVGAGI. The CDR3: CASSYAHYSSYNEQFF. The CDR3 nucleotides are TGTGCCAGCAGTTACGCCCACTATTCCTCCTACAATGAGCAGTTCTTC.

The CDR3: CASSLASDGYQGYTF. CDR3 sequence (DNA): TGTGCCAGCAGCTTAGCATCCGACGGGTATCAAGGCTACACCTTC. The chain links TRBV7-8 to TRBJ1-2; D ambiguous. The CDR3 is 15 amino acids. Trimming removed 0 bases from V and 8 bases from J, with 16 bases in between. Germline V CDR1 and CDR2: SGHVS, FQNEAQ.

The gene calls are TRBV5-1 and TRBJ2-2; tentative D call: TRBD1 (5 bases). CDR1 is SGHRS and CDR2 is YFSETQ in the germline V gene. CDR3 length: 14 amino acids. V shed 4 bases and J shed 2 bases, with 9 bases lying between them. CDR3 residues: CASSAQGNTGELFF. The CDR3 region has the DNA TGCGCCAGCAGCGCGCAGGGAAACACCGGGGAGCTGTTTTTT.

The chain employs TRBV29-1 and TRBJ2-7; 9 nucleotides align to TRBD1. The CDR3 is made up of 14 amino acids. V shed 6 bases, J shed 1 base, and the junction held 7 bases outside the gene matches. Germline V gene data show CDR1 as SQVTM and CDR2 as ANQGSEA. The CDR3 loop reads CSVSGTGLSYEQYF. The CDR3 DNA follows: TGCAGCGTCTCCGGGACAGGGTTATCCTACGAGCAGTACTTC.

The table lists this clone with a few counts. V and J are TRBV29-1 and TRBJ1-1, with no clear D. Germline V gene lookup returns CDR1 SQVTM and CDR2 ANQGSEA. The CDR3 runs 12 residues. The CDR3 sequence is CRTDTANTEAFF. The CDR3 DNA sequence: TGCAGAACCGACACGGCGAACACTGAAGCTTTCTTT.

The chain employs TRBV11-3 and TRBJ1-2; tentative D call: TRBD1 (6 bases). CDR1 SGHNT and CDR2 YENEEA come from the germline V gene. V was shortened by 1 base and J by 6 bases, with 12 bases between the two germline ends. The CDR3 loop spans 14 amino acids. The chain's CDR3 is CASSLVGGGDGYTF. CDR3 bases: TGTGCCAGCAGCTTAGTTGGAGGGGGGGATGGCTACACCTTC.

The CDR3 bases are TGTGCCAGCAGTTCCAGGGGGCCCGGGGCCAACGTCCTGACTTTC. Translation: CASSSRGPGANVLTF. The V gene is TRBV28, the J gene TRBJ2-6; 8 bases align to TRBD1. CDR1 is MDHEN and CDR2 is SYDVKM in the germline V gene. The CDR3 extends over 15 amino acids. Trimming at V came to 4 bases and at J to 4 bases, leaving 3 bases not matched to a gene.

The table lists this clone with a few counts. The genes are TRBV5-4 and TRBJ2-2; possible D gene TRBD2, 6 bases. This CDR3 spans 16 amino acids. Germline V gene data show CDR1 as SGHNT and CDR2 as YYREEE (reference sequence). V lost 4 bases, J lost 5 bases, and 18 bases lay in between. This chain's CDR3 is CASSGGLRGGTGELFF. DNA for the CDR3: TGTGCCAGCAGCGGAGGGTTGAGGGGAGGTACCGGGGAGCTGTTTTTT. Supplemented by reference TRBV5-4 and TRBJ2-2, the full variable domain reads ETGVTQSPTHLIKTRGQQVTLRCSSQSGHNTVSWYQQALGQGPQFIFQYYREEENGRGNFPPRFSGLQFPNYSSELNVNALELDDSALYLCASSGGLRGGTGELFFGEGSRLTVL.

This chain joins TRBV5-4 and TRBJ2-1, with D tentatively TRBD1 (5 bases). V was trimmed by 3 bases and J by 0 bases, leaving 10 bases between them. Germline V gives CDR1 SGHNT, CDR2 YYREEE (reference sequence). The CDR3 is 15 residues long. CDR3 in amino acids: CASSSGQSSYNEQFF. CDR3 sequence (DNA): TGTGCCAGCAGCTCAGGACAAAGCTCCTACAATGAGCAGTTCTTC.

This chain connects TRBV27 to TRBJ2-5; 9 bases map to TRBD2. This CDR3 contains 15 residues. Germline V gene data show CDR1 as MNHEY and CDR2 as SMNVEV (reference sequence). V lost 3 bases and J lost 4; bases outside the gene matches: 6. The CDR3 DNA reads as TGTGCCAGCAGTTTCGGCGGGAGGGGGGGAGAGACCCAGTACTTC. This translates into CASSFGGRGGETQYF.

This chain joins TRBV30 and TRBJ1-1; D possibly corresponds to TRBD1 (6 bases). Trimming pared 3 bases from V and 8 bases from J, leaving 7 bases between. Germline V lookup: CDR1 GTSNPN, CDR2 SVGIG (reference sequence). CDR3 length: 10 residues. CDR3 amino acids: CAWRQGEAFF. The CDR3 DNA is TGTGCCTGGAGACAGGGAGAAGCTTTCTTT.

J is TRBJ2-7 and V is TRBV10-3; D is possibly TRBD2 (6 bases). The CDR3 length is 16 residues. Germline CDR1 is ENHRY and CDR2 is SYGVKD. V was cut by 2 bases and J by 0 bases, with 14 bases left in between. CDR3 protein: CAISEGARRGSYEQYF. The CDR3 coding sequence is TGTGCCATCAGTGAGGGGGCGCGGCGGGGCTCCTACGAGCAGTACTTC.

The rearrangement uses TRBV6-5 and TRBJ1-6, with D tentatively TRBD1 (5 bases). This CDR3 has 14 amino acids. Trimming cost V 2 bases and J 6 bases, with 8 bases left between them. CDR1 MNHEY and CDR2 SVGAGI come from the germline V gene. CDR3 sequence reads: CASSYATVNSPLHF. CDR3 in DNA: TGTGCCAGCAGTTACGCGACAGTTAATTCACCCCTCCACTTT.

The chain recombines TRBV5-4 with TRBJ2-1; D may be TRBD2 (6 bases). The germline gives CDR1 SGHNT, CDR2 YYREEE (reference sequence). Trimming removed 0 bases from V and 2 bases from J, with 9 bases in between. This CDR3 contains 15 residues. The CDR3 sequence: CASSLGGEPYNEQFF. The DNA of the CDR3 is TGTGCCAGCAGCTTGGGGGGGGAGCCCTACAATGAGCAGTTCTTC.